The next 26 T cell receptor beta chains were all read from a single sample in a study of CD8 T cells in Susac syndrome. Random hexamers served to reverse transcribe about 0.5 to 1 ug RNA. MiXCR, applied by TCRdb to the immunoSEQ multiplex PCR reads, yields one record per CDR3 protein. Of 250,000 or so distinct CDR3 sequences listed, just over 90% are singletons. Sequenced input: CD4+ T cells from PBMCs. The receptors originated from a human donor with multiple sclerosis.

This rearrangement joins TRBV3-1 to TRBJ2-2; unclear D gene. Trimming cost V 7 bases and J 3 bases, with 21 bases left between them. Germline V gene data show CDR1 as LGHDT and CDR2 as YNNKEL (reference sequence). This CDR3 is built from 17 residues. CDR3 bases: TGTGCCAGCACCGCAACTGGATCTGCGGCCCACACCGGGGAGCTGTTTTTT. Residues: CASTATGSAAHTGELFF.

The chain combines TRBV4-1 with TRBJ2-1; D gene uncertain. Germline V lookup: CDR1 MGHRA, CDR2 YSYEKL. The V gene lost 7 bases and the J gene lost 3 bases, with 4 bases spanning the gap. The CDR3 is 11 amino acids. The CDR3 here is CASKSYNEQFF. The CDR3 DNA is TGCGCCAGCAAGAGCTACAATGAGCAGTTCTTC.

The sample holds a few counts of this clonotype. This chain connects TRBV18 to TRBJ1-4; TRBD1 is a possible D gene (5 bases). Trimming took 6 bases from V and 4 from J, leaving 12 bases between them. The CDR3 loop spans 14 amino acids. Germline CDR1 and CDR2: KGHSH and LQKENI. Here the CDR3 reads CASSLGGSNEKLFF. In nucleotides, the CDR3 is TGTGCCAGCTCCCTGGGGGGAAGTAATGAAAAACTGTTTTTT.

The genes are TRBV24-1 and TRBJ2-2; 7 bases line up with TRBD1. Unmatched junction bases numbered 4, after V lost 4 bases and J lost 3 bases. Germline CDR1 reads KGHDR; CDR2 reads SFDVKD. The CDR3 runs to 15 residues. CDR3 in amino acids: CATSESTGYTGELFF. CDR3 sequence (DNA): TGTGCCACCAGTGAGTCGACAGGGTACACCGGGGAGCTGTTTTTT.

The CDR3 DNA is TGTGCCTGGAATACACTCGGCGGAACAGATACGCAGTATTTT. Translation: CAWNTLGGTDTQYF. The chain couples TRBV30 to TRBJ2-3; D is ambiguous. Germline CDR1 and CDR2: GTSNPN and SVGIG (reference sequence). This CDR3 has 14 amino acids. Trimming removed 4 bases from V and 3 bases from J, with 14 bases in between. Full variable domain (outside the CDR3, taken from reference TRBV30 and TRBJ2-3): SQTIHQWPATLVQPVGSPLSLECTVEGTSNPNLYWYRQAAGRGLQLLFYSVGIGQISSEVPQNLSASRPQDRQFILSSKKLLLSDSGFYLCAWNTLGGTDTQYFGPGTRLTVL.

The chain couples TRBV12-5 to TRBJ1-6, with a possible D match to TRBD1 (6 bases). This CDR3 is 11 amino acids long. V lost 6 bases, J lost 13 bases, and 10 bases lay in between. Germline loops: CDR1 LGHNT, CDR2 FRNRAP. The CDR3 bases are TGTGCTAGTGGGCTAAGGGGGCCCCTCCACTTT. Encoded protein: CASGLRGPLHF.

The chain joins TRBV3-1 to TRBJ2-3; no firm D call. The V end lost 3 bases, the J end lost 5 bases, and 27 bases lay between the germline ends. This CDR3 region has 19 residues. Germline V lookup: CDR1 LGHDT, CDR2 YNNKEL (reference sequence). CDR3 DNA: TGTGCCAGCAGCCATTTCTATCCCCCGGCGCACAGCTCAGGAGATACGCAGTATTTT. Protein product: CASSHFYPPAHSSGDTQYF.

The chain has TRBV20-1 and TRBJ1-1; D perhaps matches TRBD1 (5 bases). CDR1 DFQATT and CDR2 SNEGSKA come from the germline V gene (reference sequence). The CDR3 covers 13 residues. V was trimmed by 5 bases and J by 5 bases, leaving 15 bases between them. Written as DNA, the CDR3 is TGCAGTGCTCGTCGGGGACTGGGGACTGAAGCTTTCTTT. It is translated as CSARRGLGTEAFF.

The CDR3 sequence is CATSRTANNSPLHF. CDR3 sequence (DNA): TGTGCCACCAGCCGGACAGCGAATAATTCACCCCTCCACTTT. The V and J genes are TRBV15 and TRBJ1-6; D might be TRBD1 (6 bases). The CDR3 is made up of 14 amino acids. Germline assignment: CDR1 LNHNV and CDR2 YYDKDF (reference sequence). The V end was cut by 5 bases, the J end by 5 bases, with 10 bases between.

This chain connects TRBV11-2 to TRBJ2-1; the D call may be TRBD1 or TRBD2 (6 bases each). The CDR3 runs 13 residues. Germline assignment: CDR1 SGHAT and CDR2 FQNNGV. The ends were cut back, 4 bases at V and 7 bases at J, with 11 bases in the middle. CDR3 nucleotides: TGTGCCAGCAGCTCTAGAGGGGGGAATGAGCAGTTCTTC. Its translation is CASSSRGGNEQFF.

This clonotype was observed once. The chain is built from TRBV10-3 and TRBJ1-2, with D maybe TRBD1 (6 bases). CDR1 is ENHRY and CDR2 is SYGVKD in the germline V gene. The CDR3 loop spans 14 amino acids. V was shortened by 2 bases and J by 2 bases, with 9 bases between the two germline ends. This chain's CDR3 is CAISEGDTNYGYTF. The DNA of the CDR3 is TGTGCCATCAGTGAGGGGGACACCAACTATGGCTACACCTTC.

This rearrangement joins TRBV5-6 to TRBJ2-7; 9 bases are a match to TRBD1. CDR1 SGHDT and CDR2 YYEEEE come from the germline V gene. This CDR3 is 14 amino acids long. With V trimmed by 3 bases and J by 3 bases, 4 bases remained unmatched. The CDR3 here is CASSWGQGLYEQYF. The CDR3 nucleotides are TGTGCCAGCAGCTGGGGACAGGGACTCTACGAGCAGTACTTC.

Only one count was recorded for this clonotype. The V and J genes are TRBV28 and TRBJ1-2, with a weak D call TRBD1 (5 bases). The CDR3 has 14 residues. Germline values: CDR1 MDHEN, CDR2 SYDVKM. The V end was cut by 1 base, the J end by 8 bases, with 14 bases between. The CDR3 loop reads CASSLSAGRGGYTF. The CDR3 DNA reads as TGTGCCAGCAGTTTATCGGCAGGCCGGGGGGGCTACACCTTC.

The J gene is TRBJ1-1, the V gene TRBV4-2, with TRBD1 as a possible D gene (5 bases). The CDR3 covers 14 residues. V was pared by 0 bases and J by 4 bases, with 9 bases between. The germline gives CDR1 LGHNA, CDR2 YNFKEQ. The DNA for the CDR3 is TGTGCCAGCAGCCAAGACAGGGTTTTCACTGAAGCTTTCTTT. This sequence encodes CASSQDRVFTEAFF.

The count of this clonotype is one. The CDR3 nucleotides read TGTGCCAGTAGTATAGTCGGGGGGCCTCAGCCCCAGCATTTT. Its protein is CASSIVGGPQPQHF. V and J are TRBV19 and TRBJ1-5; the D gene is possibly TRBD1 (6 bases). There are 14 residues in the CDR3. Per germline, CDR1 LNHDA and CDR2 SQIVND (reference sequence). Trimming took off 1 base at V and 6 bases at J, with 10 bases between the two ends. Full variable domain (outside the CDR3, taken from reference TRBV19 and TRBJ1-5): DGGITQSPKYLFRKEGQNVTLSCEQNLNHDAMYWYRQDPGQGLRLIYYSQIVNDFQKGDIAEGYSVSREKKESFPLTVTSAQKNPTAFYLCASSIVGGPQPQHFGDGTRLSIL.

The chain has TRBV6-2 or TRBV6-3 and TRBJ2-5; D is tentatively TRBD1 or TRBD2 (5 bases each). The germline V and J ends were trimmed by 0 bases and 2 bases, with 10 bases remaining between them. This CDR3 spans 15 amino acids. Germline CDR1 MNHEY, CDR2 SVGEGT. CDR3 coding DNA: TGTGCCAGCAGTTACTCGTGGGGGTGGCAAGAGACCCAGTACTTC. Amino acid sequence: CASSYSWGWQETQYF.

This chain uses TRBV3-1 with TRBJ2-1, with 9 bases lining up with TRBD1. Germline trimming cut 7 bases from V and 8 bases from J; bases unmatched to any gene: 9. CDR1 and CDR2 (germline): LGHDT, YNNKEL (reference sequence). The CDR3 totals 14 residues. The CDR3 here is CASTQGQGWDEQFF. DNA of the CDR3: TGTGCCAGCACTCAGGGACAGGGATGGGATGAGCAGTTCTTC.

This clonotype was detected once. The chain employs TRBV30 and TRBJ2-3, with D uncertain. Germline V gene lookup returns CDR1 GTSNPN and CDR2 SVGIG (reference sequence). Trimming pared 4 bases from V and 0 bases from J, leaving 11 bases between. The CDR3 runs 14 residues. The DNA of the CDR3 is TGTGCCTGGACGGGCGGAGTTAGCACAGATACGCAGTATTTT. It is translated as CAWTGGVSTDTQYF.

The chain recombines TRBV10-3 with TRBJ2-1, with 8 bases that match TRBD2. The junction had 8 bases not matched to a gene; V was cut back by 5 bases and J by 8 bases. The CDR3 spans 14 residues. Germline lookup yields CDR1 ENHRY and CDR2 SYGVKD. CDR3 bases: TGTGCCATCAGTCCCGGGACTAGTGGCGATGAGCAGTTCTTC. This codes for CAISPGTSGDEQFF.

The chain couples TRBV7-9 to TRBJ2-4; the match to TRBD2 covers 7 bases. This CDR3 spans 15 amino acids. V dropped 6 bases and J dropped 2; count of bases not matched to a gene: 7. CDR1 is SEHNR, CDR2 FQNEAQ, per germline (reference sequence). The CDR3 loop is CASSSWEGTKNIQYF. DNA for the CDR3: TGTGCCAGCAGTTCCTGGGAGGGAACCAAAAACATTCAGTACTTC.

The chain has TRBV6-1 and TRBJ2-3; TRBD1 aligns across 10 bases. The germline gives CDR1 MNHNS, CDR2 SASEGT. The V segment lost 4 bases and the J segment 2 bases; nucleotides outside the gene matches: 3. This CDR3 contains 15 residues. The CDR3 here is CASSVGQGLTDTQYF. In DNA form, the CDR3 reads TGTGCCAGCAGTGTGGGACAGGGGCTCACAGATACGCAGTATTTT.

V is TRBV6-5 and J is TRBJ2-7; 10 positions match TRBD1. The CDR3 runs 15 residues. The trim removed 7 bases at V and 2 bases at J, leaving 8 bases unmatched. Germline V gene data show CDR1 as MNHEY and CDR2 as SVGAGI. This CDR3 reads CASKTSGTGAYEQYF. The CDR3 nucleotides read TGTGCCAGCAAAACTTCCGGGACAGGGGCCTACGAGCAGTACTTC.

This chain joins TRBV15 and TRBJ2-6; D is unresolved. Germline CDR1 LNHNV, CDR2 YYDKDF (reference sequence). Trimming pared 4 bases from V and 4 bases from J, leaving 11 bases between. The CDR3 runs 15 residues. The CDR3 DNA follows: TGTGCCACCAGCACAGGCGGATCCGGGGCCAACGTCCTGACTTTC. It translates to CATSTGGSGANVLTF.

This CDR3 is CSARGALDNSPLHF. DNA for the CDR3: TGCAGTGCTAGGGGTGCTCTCGATAATTCACCCCTCCACTTT. J is TRBJ1-6 and V is TRBV20-1; D gene uncertain. With 3 bases removed from V and 5 bases from J, the gap between germline ends came to 11 bases. Germline V CDR1 and CDR2: DFQATT, SNEGSKA (reference sequence). The CDR3 covers 14 residues.

This clonotype was detected once. The chain is built from TRBV28 and TRBJ1-1; D is uncertain. The V gene's germline CDR1 is MDHEN and CDR2 SYDVKM. This CDR3 is built from 13 residues. V was shortened by 8 bases and J by 1 base, with 11 bases between the two germline ends. DNA for the CDR3: TGTGCCAGCGGCGGGTGGGGGAACACTGAAGCTTTCTTT. Its translation: CASGGWGNTEAFF.

This clonotype was seen once. V and J are TRBV15 and TRBJ1-4; a weak D match, TRBD1 (5 bases). CDR3 size: 15 residues. Germline CDR1 LNHNV, CDR2 YYDKDF (reference sequence). The ends were cut back, 0 bases at V and 10 bases at J, with 15 bases in the middle. The CDR3 DNA is TGTGCCACCAGCAGAGATGAGGAGCAGGGAGGAAAACTGTTTTTT. This translates into CATSRDEEQGGKLFF. The full variable domain, with the rest looked up from reference TRBV15 and TRBJ1-4, is DAMVIQNPRYQVTQFGKPVTLSCSQTLNHNVMYWYQQKSSQAPKLLFHYYDKDFNNEADTPDNFQSRRPNTSFCFLDIRSPGLGDTAMYLCATSRDEEQGGKLFFGSGTQLSVL.